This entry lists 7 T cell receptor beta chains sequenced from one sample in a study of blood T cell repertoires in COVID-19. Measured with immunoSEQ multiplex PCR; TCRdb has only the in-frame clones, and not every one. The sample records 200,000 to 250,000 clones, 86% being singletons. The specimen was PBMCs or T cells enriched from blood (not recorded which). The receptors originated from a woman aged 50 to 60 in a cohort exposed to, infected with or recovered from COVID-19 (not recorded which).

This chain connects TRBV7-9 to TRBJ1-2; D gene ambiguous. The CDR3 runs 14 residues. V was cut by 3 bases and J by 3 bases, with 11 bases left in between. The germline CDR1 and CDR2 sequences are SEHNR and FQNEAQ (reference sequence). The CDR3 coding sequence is TGTGCCAGCAGCTTGAGGGCAGGCGACTATGGCTACACCTTC. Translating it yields CASSLRAGDYGYTF.

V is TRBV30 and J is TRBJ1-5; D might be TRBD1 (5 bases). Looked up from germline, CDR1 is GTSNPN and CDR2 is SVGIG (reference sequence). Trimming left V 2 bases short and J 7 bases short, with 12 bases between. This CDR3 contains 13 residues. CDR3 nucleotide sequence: TGTGCCTGGAGTACGCAGGGTAGCCAGCCCCAGCATTTT. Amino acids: CAWSTQGSQPQHF.

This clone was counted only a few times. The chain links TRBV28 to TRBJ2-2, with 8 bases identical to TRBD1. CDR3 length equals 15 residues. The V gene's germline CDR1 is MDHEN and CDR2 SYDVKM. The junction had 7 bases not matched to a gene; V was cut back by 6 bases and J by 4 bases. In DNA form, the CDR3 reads TGTGCCAGCAGATACAGGGGGTCGTCCACCGGGGAGCTGTTTTTT. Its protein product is CASRYRGSSTGELFF.

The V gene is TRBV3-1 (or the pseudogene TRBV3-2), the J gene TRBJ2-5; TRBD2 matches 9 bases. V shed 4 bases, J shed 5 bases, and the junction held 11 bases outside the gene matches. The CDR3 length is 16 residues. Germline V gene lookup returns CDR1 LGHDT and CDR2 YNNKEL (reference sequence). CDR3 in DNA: TGTGCCAGCAGCCCTTTTAGCGGGGGATCAACGGAGACCCAGTACTTC. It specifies CASSPFSGGSTETQYF.

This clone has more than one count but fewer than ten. CDR3 sequence reads: CAWSVKLAGGSYEQYF. In DNA form, the CDR3 reads TGTGCCTGGAGTGTAAAACTAGCGGGGGGTTCCTACGAGCAGTACTTC. The chain carries TRBV30 and TRBJ2-7; 12 bases agree with TRBD2. The V segment lost 0 bases and the J segment 1 base; nucleotides outside the gene matches: 4. CDR3 length equals 16 residues. Germline-derived CDR1 and CDR2 are GTSNPN and SVGIG (reference sequence).

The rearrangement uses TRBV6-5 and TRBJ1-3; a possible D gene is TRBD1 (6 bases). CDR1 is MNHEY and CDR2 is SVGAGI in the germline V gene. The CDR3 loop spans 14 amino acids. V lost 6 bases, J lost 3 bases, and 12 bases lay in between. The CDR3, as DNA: TGTGCCAGCAGATCCAGGGGTTTTGGAAACACCATATATTTT. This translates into CASRSRGFGNTIYF.

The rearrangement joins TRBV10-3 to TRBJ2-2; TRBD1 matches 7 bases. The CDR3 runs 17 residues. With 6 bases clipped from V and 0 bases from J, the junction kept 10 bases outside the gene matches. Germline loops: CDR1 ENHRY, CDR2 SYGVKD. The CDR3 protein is CAISLGQINANTGELFF. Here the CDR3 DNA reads TGTGCCATCAGCCTGGGACAGATAAACGCGAACACCGGGGAGCTGTTTTTT.